In its sample, the clone carrying this TCR beta chain is medium-sized. The data stem from a study of response to subunit inactivated influenza vaccine. Using its own MiXCR run on the RT-PCR reads, TCRdb lists one record per CDR3 protein. The profile shows about 570,000 distinct CDR3 sequences, roughly 10% of them singletons. Germline V gives CDR1 DFQATT, CDR2 SNEGSKA (reference sequence). The CDR3 sequence is 14 residues long. V lost 4 bases, J lost 2 bases, and 14 bases lay in between. A further study also used this sample, focusing on T cells expressing NK-cell markers. That report notes: 5'RACE template switching with UMIs produced the TCR beta cDNA. Sequencing of TCR beta repertoires drew on sorted CD3+CD56+NKG2C+, CD3+CD56+NKG2C- and CD3+CD56-NKG2C+ T cells. The study sequenced eight donors, seven HCMV-seropositive and one seronegative. Sorting was limited to alpha-beta TCR-expressing T cells with an anti-gamma-delta TCR antibody in several experiments. It was still unclear whether expanded NKG2C+ T cell clones were HCMV specific.

This sequence originates from a man aged 45-65 years who received an inactivated influenza vaccine. The specimen comprised PBMCs from blood, sampled on the day of vaccination. The chain couples TRBV20-1 to TRBJ2-5, with D possibly TRBD2 on 6 matching bases. The CDR3 DNA follows: TGCAGTGCTACCCAAGCGGGCCAGCAAGAGACCCAGTACTTC. Protein: CSATQAGQQETQYF.